This T cell receptor (beta chain) was identified during a study of blood T cell repertoires in COVID-19 (dated by TCRdb to the early 2020s). For context, the study as a whole: Samples from collaborators originated in the United States, Italy and Spain and spanned both the acute and convalescent phases of COVID-19. The prospective study material was composed of cDNA or gDNA derived from T cells, B-cell-depleted T cells, or PBMCs. The samples were drawn from two sources: the first 160 participants of the ongoing ImmuneRACE study, and over 950 subjects contributed by 6 global collaborators. HLA class I and class II types, where available, came from metadata supplied by the sample provider rather than from assay-based typing. Sample metadata almost always included a de-identified subject ID, COVID-19 status, age in years and sex. The dataset comprised deeply sampled blood TCRbeta repertoires from subjects exposed to, actively infected with, or recovered from COVID-19. The repertoires were made available in a free public database intended to serve as a resource for research on the immune response to SARS-CoV-2. Overall study results and their limits: How much clinical and demographic metadata was included differed by source and by participant, and the metadata was provided uncurated.

TCRbeta CDR3 regions were amplified from genomic DNA by means of the immunoSEQ Assay, a bias-controlled multiplex PCR. The authors' analysis ran thus. Within the assay, amplification of reference gene primers was used to estimate how many nucleated cells each sample contained. Sequence reads were collapsed and filtered to measure the absolute abundance of every unique TCRbeta CDR3 rearrangement. For each sample, productive Simpson clonality was calculated as the square root of Simpson's diversity index across productive rearrangements. In TCRdb, the immuneACCESS table is reduced to in-frame sequences with V and J assigned. These tables do not hold every clone; where another copy was compared, an unresolved V gene accounts for under half, and the others remain unexplained. V, J and clone size derive from that table, while D and trimming were established from the DNA sequence. The sample table shows approximately 29,000 clones, and almost 90% are seen once. The top ten constitute around an eighth of the sample.

There are 18 amino acids in the CDR3, from cysteine to phenylalanine inclusive. CDR3 DNA only is kept here, 54 bases in frame from base 1. In the germline V gene (reference sequence), CDR1 corresponds to LNHDA and CDR2 to SQIVND. The V end gives up 1 base and the J end 1 base, leaving 4 bases in the junction not matched to a gene. For this clone: The clone's antigen remains unknown. It has no much larger one-base neighbor in the sample; base qualities were not kept.

Whole blood was collected in K2EDTA tubes by collaborating institutions according to the institutions' own protocols. Collaborator samples were shipped for TCRbeta analysis as frozen whole blood, isolated PBMCs, or DNA extracted from either sample type. The chain is encoded by TRBV19 joined to TRBJ2-3, and 14 junction bases match TRBD2. The sample taken for sequencing was peripheral blood. The sequence was collected from a human donor with active COVID-19. The donor label of this sample is uncertain. This receptor carries the CDR3 CASSIGLAGGFGTDTQYF. The DNA sequence is TGTGCCAGTAGTATAGGACTAGCGGGGGGGTTTGGCACAGATACGCAGTATTTT.